This T cell receptor beta chain stems from a study of blood T cell repertoires in COVID-19. Repertoires were generated with immunoSEQ multiplex PCR, while TCRdb's copy carries only in-frame clones and drops some. The table includes about 270,000 clones, under 95% detected once. Enrollees, about 18 to 89 years old, lived in 24 US areas. The germline V gene has CDR1 LGHNT and CDR2 FRNRAP. This CDR3 is built from 16 residues. Losses at the gene ends were 2 bases for V and 3 bases for J; bases not matched to a gene: 8. The sequenced sample was PBMCs or T cells enriched from blood (not recorded which). The J gene is TRBJ1-2, the V gene TRBV12-5, with 8 bases aligning to TRBD1. This TCR was recovered from a man aged 40-49 years who had been exposed to COVID-19. The CDR3 DNA sequence: TGTGCTAGTGGTTTGCTGCCGTGGACAGGGCACTATGGCTACACCTTC. Translating it yields CASGLLPWTGHYGYTF.